This passage covers 27 T cell receptor beta chains from one sample sequenced in a study of blood T cell repertoires in COVID-19. TCRdb keeps only in-frame clones here, not all; method: immunoSEQ multiplex PCR. This sample yields approximately 450,000 clones, of which 87% are seen a single time; roughly 2% belongs to the top ten. The sample taken for sequencing was PBMCs or T cells enriched from blood (not recorded which). The receptors were sampled from a woman in her late teens or twenties with acute COVID-19.

The chain is built from TRBV18 and TRBJ2-7, with 9 bases that match TRBD2. This CDR3 is built from 14 residues. In germline, CDR1 is KGHSH, CDR2 LQKENI. Trimming took 3 bases from V and 6 from J; bases not matched to a gene: 6. Here the CDR3 DNA reads TGTGCCAGCTCACCCCCTAGCGGGAATGGCGAGCAGTACTTC. It codes for CASSPPSGNGEQYF.

CDR3 coding DNA: TGTGCCAGCTCAATGCTCCAGACTGGTAGCAATCAGCCCCAGCATTTT. This translates into CASSMLQTGSNQPQHF. The J gene is TRBJ1-5, the V gene TRBV18; D unclear. The CDR3 has 16 residues. CDR1 is KGHSH, CDR2 LQKENI, per germline. V lost 5 bases and J 0 bases, leaving 14 bases between the germline ends.

The gene calls are TRBV5-4 and TRBJ2-1, with TRBD2 matching 9 bases. The CDR3 is 15 amino acids. V dropped 4 bases and J dropped 6; count of bases not matched to a gene: 8. Germline values: CDR1 SGHNT, CDR2 YYREEE (reference sequence). DNA for the CDR3: TGTGCCAGCAGCACTGGACTAGCGCGAGGCAATGAGCAGTTCTTC. The encoded protein is CASSTGLARGNEQFF.

V is TRBV29-1 and J is TRBJ2-7, with 9 bases matching TRBD2. The CDR3 length is 15 residues. V lost 7 bases to trimming and J lost 2 bases; unmatched junction nucleotides: 12. Germline V gene data show CDR1 as SQVTM and CDR2 as ANQGSEA. This CDR3 reads CSAVSEAGGPYEQYF. CDR3 sequence (DNA): TGCAGCGCTGTGTCTGAAGCGGGAGGCCCCTACGAGCAGTACTTC.

This chain connects TRBV27 to TRBJ1-6, with D unclear. The V and J ends lost 7 bases and 6 bases respectively, with 13 bases between them. CDR1 is MNHEY, CDR2 SMNVEV, per germline (reference sequence). The CDR3 runs to 14 residues. As DNA, the CDR3 is TGTGCCAGCAAACCCCAGGTTCCTAATTCACCCCTCCACTTT. Protein: CASKPQVPNSPLHF.

The CDR3 protein is CASSQPARVHKLANTGELFF. DNA for the CDR3: TGCGCCAGCAGCCAACCTGCGCGGGTTCATAAGCTCGCGAACACCGGGGAGCTGTTTTTT. The J gene is TRBJ2-2, the V gene TRBV4-1; D is perhaps TRBD2 (5 bases). Germline V gene lookup returns CDR1 MGHRA and CDR2 YSYEKL. Trimming took off 2 bases at V and 0 bases at J, with 22 bases between the two ends. The CDR3 sequence is 20 residues long.

This chain links TRBV19 with TRBJ1-5; TRBD1 might be the D (5 bases). Between the trimmed V and J ends, which lost 2 bases and 1 base, there was a span of 9 bases. This CDR3 has 15 residues. CDR1 and CDR2 from the germline V gene are LNHDA and SQIVND (reference sequence). CDR3 sequence: CASSISGGSNQPQHF. In DNA, the CDR3 is TGTGCCAGTAGTATATCGGGGGGGAGCAATCAGCCCCAGCATTTT. Full variable domain (missing parts from reference TRBV19 and TRBJ1-5): DGGITQSPKYLFRKEGQNVTLSCEQNLNHDAMYWYRQDPGQGLRLIYYSQIVNDFQKGDIAEGYSVSREKKESFPLTVTSAQKNPTAFYLCASSISGGSNQPQHFGDGTRLSIL.

The chain uses TRBV7-3 and TRBJ1-1; D might be TRBD1 (5 bases). CDR3 length equals 14 residues. Trimming shortened V by 0 bases and J by 5 bases, and 10 bases separated the two germline ends. Germline assignment: CDR1 SGHTA and CDR2 FQGTGA. The CDR3 region is CASSLTGGITEAFF. CDR3 DNA: TGTGCCAGCAGCTTAACCGGGGGGATAACTGAAGCTTTCTTT.

The chain joins TRBV3-1 (or the pseudogene TRBV3-2) to TRBJ2-1; D possibly corresponds to TRBD1 (6 bases). The CDR3 consists of 14 residues. Deletions cut 4 bases from V and 3 bases from J, with 10 bases between. Germline values: CDR1 LGHDT, CDR2 YNNKEL (reference sequence). CDR3 protein: CASSLTGNYNEQFF. The CDR3 nucleotides are TGTGCCAGCAGCCTCACAGGGAACTACAATGAGCAGTTCTTC.

This chain links TRBV11-1 with TRBJ1-1; D is possibly TRBD1 (5 bases). The CDR3 loop spans 13 amino acids. Germline loops: CDR1 SGHAT, CDR2 FQDESV (reference sequence). Trimming stripped 6 bases from V and 5 bases from J, with 13 bases between. The CDR3 sequence is CASRQTAKTEAFF. The CDR3 region has the DNA TGTGCCAGCAGACAGACAGCGAAAACTGAAGCTTTCTTT.

The V and J genes are TRBV2 and TRBJ1-2, with D maybe TRBD1 (5 bases). The CDR3 has 12 residues. V lost 10 bases and J lost 2, with 11 bases in between. Germline V gene sequence: CDR1 SNHLY, CDR2 FYNNEI. The CDR3 sequence: CAKETENYGYTF. In DNA form, the CDR3 reads TGTGCCAAAGAGACAGAAAACTATGGCTACACCTTC.

The chain couples TRBV6-1 to TRBJ2-1, with 13 bases identical to TRBD2. The CDR3 is made up of 19 amino acids. Germline V gene data show CDR1 as MNHNS and CDR2 as SASEGT. V lost 4 bases, J lost 4 bases, and 13 bases stayed unmatched. The CDR3 here is CASSAGQRTSGSVYNEQFF. For the CDR3, the DNA is TGTGCCAGCAGTGCCGGACAGAGGACTAGCGGGAGTGTTTACAATGAGCAGTTCTTC.

The J gene is TRBJ2-6, the V gene TRBV19; 9 bases map to TRBD2. V lost 4 bases, J lost 0 bases, and 7 bases stayed unmatched. Germline CDR1 and CDR2: LNHDA and SQIVND (reference sequence). The CDR3 is 18 amino acids. This CDR3 is CASSRPSGKDSGANVLTF. CDR3 nucleotides: TGTGCCAGTAGTAGGCCTAGCGGGAAGGACTCTGGGGCCAACGTCCTGACTTTC. Variable domain in full (rest from reference TRBV19 and TRBJ2-6): DGGITQSPKYLFRKEGQNVTLSCEQNLNHDAMYWYRQDPGQGLRLIYYSQIVNDFQKGDIAEGYSVSREKKESFPLTVTSAQKNPTAFYLCASSRPSGKDSGANVLTFGAGSRLTVL.

Worth noting for this clone: The sample has other DNA sequences that encode this CDR3 too. The rearrangement links TRBV3-1 (or the pseudogene TRBV3-2) to TRBJ1-1, with D uncertain. The germline V gene has CDR1 LGHDT and CDR2 YNNKEL (reference sequence). The CDR3 has 13 amino acids. Trimming took 1 base from V and 2 from J, leaving 5 bases between them. The CDR3 spells CASSQGLNTEAFF. The CDR3 region has the DNA TGTGCCAGCAGCCAAGGACTCAACACTGAAGCTTTCTTT.

The chain couples TRBV6-1 to TRBJ1-2, with 9 bases fitting TRBD1. CDR3 length equals 16 residues. CDR1 is MNHNS and CDR2 is SASEGT in the germline V gene. The trim removed 3 bases at V and 1 base at J, leaving 6 bases unmatched. In nucleotides, the CDR3 is TGTGCCAGCAGTGAGCATCCGGGACAGGGTAACTATGGCTACACCTTC. Protein: CASSEHPGQGNYGYTF.

J is TRBJ1-4 and V is TRBV5-5; D might be TRBD1 (6 bases). Trimming took off 6 bases at V and 0 bases at J, with 9 bases between the two ends. CDR3 length: 14 residues. CDR1 and CDR2 (germline): SGHKS, YYEKEE (reference sequence). The CDR3 region is CASTGGPTNEKLFF. In DNA form, the CDR3 reads TGTGCCAGCACTGGGGGCCCAACTAATGAAAAACTGTTTTTT. Complete variable domain (other parts from reference TRBV5-5 and TRBJ1-4): DAGVTQSPTHLIKTRGQQVTLRCSPISGHKSVSWYQQVLGQGPQFIFQYYEKEERGRGNFPDRFSARQFPNYSSELNVNALLLGDSALYLCASTGGPTNEKLFFGSGTQLSVL.

Regarding this clone: The identical CDR3 is also encoded by other nucleotide sequences in the sample. The V gene is TRBV3-1 (or the pseudogene TRBV3-2), the J gene TRBJ1-2; 11 bases are a match to TRBD1. With V trimmed by 4 bases and J by 5 bases, 3 bases remained unmatched. The length of the CDR3 is 14 residues. From germline, CDR1 is LGHDT and CDR2 YNNKEL (reference sequence). CDR3 in amino acids: CASSPGQGGYGYTF. The CDR3 coding sequence is TGTGCCAGCAGCCCGGGACAGGGGGGGTATGGCTACACCTTC.

The chain employs TRBV12-5 and TRBJ1-1; TRBD1 agrees at 8 bases. Germline trimming cut 6 bases from V and 12 bases from J; bases unmatched to any gene: 9. This CDR3 region has 12 residues. Germline V gives CDR1 LGHNT, CDR2 FRNRAP. DNA for the CDR3: TGTGCTAGTGGCTCAGGACAGGGAGCGTCTTTCTTT. This sequence encodes CASGSGQGASFF.

The genes are TRBV5-1 and TRBJ1-1; tentatively, D is TRBD1 (6 bases). The V end was cut by 2 bases, the J end by 2 bases, with 13 bases between. The CDR3 sequence is 15 residues long. Per the germline V gene, CDR1 is SGHRS and CDR2 is YFSETQ. The CDR3 nucleotides are TGCGCCAGCAGCTTCCAGGGACAACCCAACACTGAAGCTTTCTTT. It encodes CASSFQGQPNTEAFF.

The J gene is TRBJ1-4, the V gene TRBV12-3 or TRBV12-4; 7 positions agree with TRBD1. After removal of 5 bases from V and 13 bases from J, the junction contained 7 bases not matched to a gene. The CDR3 runs 12 residues. CDR3 bases: TGTGCCAGCAGTGGGACAGCCCCACTACTGTTTTTT. Translation gives CASSGTAPLLFF.

V gene TRBV25-1 combines with J gene TRBJ1-2; TRBD1 aligns across 9 bases. The CDR3 consists of 14 residues. CDR1 is MGHDK, CDR2 SYGVNS, per germline. V gave up 3 bases and J gave up 11 bases; unmatched junction bases: 10. CDR3 in DNA: TGTGCCAGCAGTGATCCCGGGACAGGGAGGGGGTACACCTTC. Protein: CASSDPGTGRGYTF.

The chain links TRBV6-1 to TRBJ1-2; D gene ambiguous. Per germline, CDR1 MNHNS and CDR2 SASEGT. The germline V and J ends were trimmed by 2 bases and 2 bases, with 6 bases remaining between them. CDR3 size: 13 residues. For the CDR3, the DNA is TGTGCCAGCAGTGAATTCATCAACTATGGCTACACCTTC. It is translated as CASSEFINYGYTF.

This clone was seen a few times. The V and J genes are TRBV3-1 (or the pseudogene TRBV3-2) and TRBJ1-2; D remains unclear. Trimming pared 5 bases from V and 2 bases from J, leaving 12 bases between. Per the germline V gene, CDR1 is LGHDT and CDR2 is YNNKEL (reference sequence). CDR3 length: 14 residues. The CDR3 bases are TGTGCCAGCAGCACCAGACTAGGCAACTATGGCTACACCTTC. Its protein product is CASSTRLGNYGYTF.

Only a few counts were recorded for this clone. The chain recombines TRBV12-3 or TRBV12-4 with TRBJ1-2; tentative D call: TRBD1 (6 bases). The CDR3 extends over 12 amino acids. The V end lost 6 bases, the J end lost 5 bases, and 10 bases lay between the germline ends. Here the CDR3 DNA reads TGTGCCAGCAGCGGACAGAGATATGGCTACACCTTC. Its translation: CASSGQRYGYTF.

V gene TRBV5-1 combines with J gene TRBJ2-7, with D perhaps matching TRBD1 (5 bases). This CDR3 region has 13 residues. Germline values: CDR1 SGHRS, CDR2 YFSETQ. Trimming pared 1 base from V and 4 bases from J, leaving 9 bases between. The CDR3 DNA is TGCGCCAGCAGCTTGCAGGGAAAATACGAGCAGTACTTC. It specifies CASSLQGKYEQYF.

This chain links TRBV12-3 or TRBV12-4 with TRBJ2-5, with TRBD2 identical over 7 bases. The CDR3 consists of 13 residues. V was clipped by 4 bases and J by 5 bases; unmatched bases: 4. The CDR3 region is CASSWTSFETQYF. The CDR3 DNA reads TGTGCCAGCAGTTGGACTAGTTTTGAGACCCAGTACTTC.

This chain connects TRBV12-3 or TRBV12-4 to TRBJ2-7, with D possibly matching TRBD1 (5 bases). With 6 bases removed from V and 5 bases from J, the gap between germline ends came to 11 bases. This CDR3 has 12 residues. The DNA of the CDR3 is TGTGCCAGCAGGGGGCCCGGGCACGAGCAGTACTTC. Amino acid sequence: CASRGPGHEQYF.